This T cell receptor beta chain was profiled in a study of T cells after yellow fever vaccination. Study-level results: After the booster, 96% of CD4 and roughly nine tenths of CD8 primary-response clones were re-detected. Shared CD4/CD8 clonotypes were a small share, likely from convergent recombination.

CDR3 length: 14 amino acids. The V end lost 6 bases, the J end lost 0 bases, and 14 bases lay between the germline ends. Germline V gene lookup returns CDR1 DFQATT and CDR2 SNEGSKA (reference sequence). The study made its TCR cDNA through 5'RACE template switching. That step introduced a universal primer site along with UMIs. Each CDR3 protein gets one entry after TCRdb re-called the 5' RACE reads with MiXCR. This sample has about 340,000 distinct CDR3 sequences, with 8.5% to 10% found just once. This clonotype was counted many times. Its antigen is currently unknown. The starting material was PBMCs, obtained on the day of the first yellow fever vaccination. This clonotype was obtained from a young man who received the YFV17D yellow fever vaccine. The J gene is TRBJ2-5, the V gene TRBV20-1; no definite D call. As DNA, the CDR3 is TGCAGTGCCCGCGTCCCGATGTACCAAGAGACCCAGTACTTC. Translated, it gives CSARVPMYQETQYF.